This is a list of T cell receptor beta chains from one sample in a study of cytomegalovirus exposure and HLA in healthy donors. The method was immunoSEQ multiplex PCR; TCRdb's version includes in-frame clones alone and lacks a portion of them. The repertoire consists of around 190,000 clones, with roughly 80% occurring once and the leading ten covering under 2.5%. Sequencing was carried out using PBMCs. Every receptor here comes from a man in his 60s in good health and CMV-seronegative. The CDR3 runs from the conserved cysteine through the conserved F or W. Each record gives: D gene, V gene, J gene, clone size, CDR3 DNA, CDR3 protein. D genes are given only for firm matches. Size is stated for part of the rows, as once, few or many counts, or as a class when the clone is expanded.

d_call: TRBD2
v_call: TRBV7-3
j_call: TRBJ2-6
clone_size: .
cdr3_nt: TGTGCCAGCAGCCAAGGACTAGCGGGGATCTCTGGGGCCAACGTCCTGACTTTC
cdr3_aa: CASSQGLAGISGANVLTF

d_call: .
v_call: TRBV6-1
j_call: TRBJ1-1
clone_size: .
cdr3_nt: TGTGCCAGCAGCCCAAGAGGGCCGCGTGAAGCTTTCTTT
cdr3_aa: CASSPRGPREAFF

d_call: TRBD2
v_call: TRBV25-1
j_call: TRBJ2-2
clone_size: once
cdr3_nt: TGTGCCAGCAGTGGGGGGCTAGCGGGGCGCTCGGGGGCCGGGGAGCTGTTTTTT
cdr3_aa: CASSGGLAGRSGAGELFF

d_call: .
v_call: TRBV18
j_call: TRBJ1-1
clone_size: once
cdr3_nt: TGTGCCAGCTCACGGCTAGCGGGTGTGGGCACTGAAGCTTTCTTT
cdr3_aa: CASSRLAGVGTEAFF

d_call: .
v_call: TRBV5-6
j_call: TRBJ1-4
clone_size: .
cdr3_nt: TGTGCCAGCAGCGCTTTGAAGGCGGCTAATGAAAAACTGTTTTTT
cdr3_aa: CASSALKAANEKLFF

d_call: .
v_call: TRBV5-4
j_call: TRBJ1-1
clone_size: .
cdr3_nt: TGTGCCAGCAGCTCACACCGTTCGAGGACTGAAGCTTTCTTT
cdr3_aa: CASSSHRSRTEAFF

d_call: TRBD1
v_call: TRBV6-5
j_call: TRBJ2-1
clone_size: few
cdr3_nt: TGTGCCAGCAGTAGGAACAGGGGAAATGAGCAGTTCTTC
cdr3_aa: CASSRNRGNEQFF

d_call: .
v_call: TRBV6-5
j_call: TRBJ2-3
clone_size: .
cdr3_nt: TGTGCCACCGGGGGCCCATCAGGGGGAAGAGATACGCAGTATTTT
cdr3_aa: CATGGPSGGRDTQYF

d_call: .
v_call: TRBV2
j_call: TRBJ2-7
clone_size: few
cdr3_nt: TGTGCCAGCAGTGAAGAGGCTGACTACTACGAGCAGTACTTC
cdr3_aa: CASSEEADYYEQYF

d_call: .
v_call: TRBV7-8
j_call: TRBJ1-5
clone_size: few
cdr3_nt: TGTGCCAGCAGCTTAGTGGCAGTTTCCCCGAGCAATCAGCCCCAGCATTTT
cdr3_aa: CASSLVAVSPSNQPQHF

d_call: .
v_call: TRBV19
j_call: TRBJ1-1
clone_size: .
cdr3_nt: TGTGCCAGTAGGGGACTCACTGAAGCTTTCTTT
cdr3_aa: CASRGLTEAFF

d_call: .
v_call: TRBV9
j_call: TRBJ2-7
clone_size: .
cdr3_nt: TGTGCCAGCAGCGTAGACAACTACGAGCAGTACTTC
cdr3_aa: CASSVDNYEQYF

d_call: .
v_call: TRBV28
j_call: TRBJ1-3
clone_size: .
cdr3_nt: TGTGCCAGCAGTTCCCTAACTAGCTCTGGAAACACCATATATTTT
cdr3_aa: CASSSLTSSGNTIYF

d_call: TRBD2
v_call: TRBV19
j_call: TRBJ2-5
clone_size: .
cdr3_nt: TGTGCCAGTAAGGAGGGCGGGAGGGCCCCGGAGACCCAGTACTTC
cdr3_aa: CASKEGGRAPETQYF

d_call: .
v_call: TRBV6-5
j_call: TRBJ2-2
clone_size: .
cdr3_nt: TGTGCCAGCAGTCAGGGACTCCGTAACACCGGGGAGCTGTTTTTT
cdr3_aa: CASSQGLRNTGELFF

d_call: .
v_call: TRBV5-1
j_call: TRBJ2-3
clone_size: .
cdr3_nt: TGCGCCAGCAGCTTGGCGCTCTACACAGATACGCAGTATTTT
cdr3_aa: CASSLALYTDTQYF

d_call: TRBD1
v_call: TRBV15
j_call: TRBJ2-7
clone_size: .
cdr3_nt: TGTGCCACCAGCAGAGGGTGGACAGGGGACAACGAGCAGTACTTC
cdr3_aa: CATSRGWTGDNEQYF

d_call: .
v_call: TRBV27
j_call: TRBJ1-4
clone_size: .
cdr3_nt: TGTGCCAGCAGTTTATTTCGTACGGCTAATGAAAAACTGTTTTTT
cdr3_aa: CASSLFRTANEKLFF

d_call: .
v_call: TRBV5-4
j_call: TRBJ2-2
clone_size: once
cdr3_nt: TGTGCCAGCAGCTTGACGCGGGGGAACACCGGGGAGCTGTTTTTT
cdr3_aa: CASSLTRGNTGELFF

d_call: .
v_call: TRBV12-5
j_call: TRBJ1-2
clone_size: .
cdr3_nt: TGTGCTAGTGGTTTCGTCAGGGGAATCGGCTATGGCTACACCTTC
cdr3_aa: CASGFVRGIGYGYTF

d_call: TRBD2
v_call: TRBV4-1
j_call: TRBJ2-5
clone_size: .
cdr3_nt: TGCGCCAGCAGCCAAGATCCAGCGGGAGGACTCCAAGAGACCCAGTACTTC
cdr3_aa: CASSQDPAGGLQETQYF

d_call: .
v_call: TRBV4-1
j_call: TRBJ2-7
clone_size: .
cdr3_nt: TGCGCCAGCAGCCAAGATACCCAGGGGATATCCTACGAGCAGTACTTC
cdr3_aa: CASSQDTQGISYEQYF

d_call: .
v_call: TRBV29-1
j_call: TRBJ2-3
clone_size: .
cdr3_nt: TGCAGCGTTGATCTTCAGGGCTCAGATACGCAGTATTTT
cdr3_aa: CSVDLQGSDTQYF

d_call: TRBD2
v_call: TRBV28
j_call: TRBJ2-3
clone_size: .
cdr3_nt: TGTGCCACTTACAGCGGGAACACAGATACGCAGTATTTT
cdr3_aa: CATYSGNTDTQYF

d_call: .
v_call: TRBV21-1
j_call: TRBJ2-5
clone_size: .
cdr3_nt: TGTGCCAGCAGCAAGCGGGGTTCTAGCGGGGGGCTGAACCAAGAGACCCAGTACTTC
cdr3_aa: CASSKRGSSGGLNQETQYF

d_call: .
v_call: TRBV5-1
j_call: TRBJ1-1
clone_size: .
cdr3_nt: TGCGCCAGCAGCCTCACAGTGAACACTGAAGCTTTCTTT
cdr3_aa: CASSLTVNTEAFF